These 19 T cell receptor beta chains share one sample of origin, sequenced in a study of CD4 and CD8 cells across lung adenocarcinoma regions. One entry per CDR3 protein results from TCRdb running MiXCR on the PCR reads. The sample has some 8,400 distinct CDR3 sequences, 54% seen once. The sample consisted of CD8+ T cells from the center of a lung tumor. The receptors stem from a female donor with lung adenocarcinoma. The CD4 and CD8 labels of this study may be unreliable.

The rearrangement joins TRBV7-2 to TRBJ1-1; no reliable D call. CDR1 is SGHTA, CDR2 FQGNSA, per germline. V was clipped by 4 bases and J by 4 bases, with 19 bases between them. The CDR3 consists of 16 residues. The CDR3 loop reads CASSSLTTGGVTEAFF. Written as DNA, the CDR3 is TGTGCCAGCAGCTCTCTGACGACTGGTGGGGTCACTGAAGCTTTCTTT.

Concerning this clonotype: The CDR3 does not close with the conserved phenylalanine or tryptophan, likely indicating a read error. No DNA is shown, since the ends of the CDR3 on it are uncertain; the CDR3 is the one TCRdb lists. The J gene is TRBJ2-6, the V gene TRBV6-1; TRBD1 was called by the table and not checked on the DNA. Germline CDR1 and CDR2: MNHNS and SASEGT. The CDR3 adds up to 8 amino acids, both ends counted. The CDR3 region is CASSEPPS.

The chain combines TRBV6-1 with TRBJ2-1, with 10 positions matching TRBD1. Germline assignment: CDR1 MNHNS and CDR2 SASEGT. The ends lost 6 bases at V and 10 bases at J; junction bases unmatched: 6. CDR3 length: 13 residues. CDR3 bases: TGTGCCAGCAGGGGACAGGGGAGTTACGAGCAGTTCTTC. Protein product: CASRGQGSYEQFF.

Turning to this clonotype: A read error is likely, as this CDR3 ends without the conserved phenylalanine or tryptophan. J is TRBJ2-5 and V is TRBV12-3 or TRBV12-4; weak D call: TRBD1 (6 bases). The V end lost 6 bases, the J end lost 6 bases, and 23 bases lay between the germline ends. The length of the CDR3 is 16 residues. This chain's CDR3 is CASRPGMGAEGKTQYS. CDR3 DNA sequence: TGTGCCAGCAGACCCGGTATGGGGGCGGAAGGAAAGACCCAGTACTCC.

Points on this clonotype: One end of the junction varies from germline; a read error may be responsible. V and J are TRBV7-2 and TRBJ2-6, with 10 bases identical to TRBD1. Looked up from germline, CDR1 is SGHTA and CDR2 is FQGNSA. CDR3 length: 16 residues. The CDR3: CASSLAGGQGRETLSF. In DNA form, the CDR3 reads TGTGCCAGCAGCTTAGCGGGGGGACAGGGGCGAGAGACCCTGTCCTTC.

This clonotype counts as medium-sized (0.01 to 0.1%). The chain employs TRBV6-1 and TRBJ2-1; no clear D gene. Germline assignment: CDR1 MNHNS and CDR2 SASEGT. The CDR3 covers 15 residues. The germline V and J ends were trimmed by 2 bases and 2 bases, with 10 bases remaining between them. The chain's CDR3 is CASSETGMTYNEQFF. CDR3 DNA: TGTGCCAGCAGTGAAACGGGTATGACCTACAATGAGCAGTTCTTC.

CDR3 sequence (DNA): TGTGCCAGCAGTTTGCCAGGGGACATGACTTCCTACGAGCAGTACTTC. Translation gives CASSLPGDMTSYEQYF. The rearrangement joins TRBV28 to TRBJ2-7; D perhaps matches TRBD1 (6 bases). CDR3 size: 16 residues. Deletions cut 3 bases from V and 1 base from J, with 16 bases between. Germline values: CDR1 MDHEN, CDR2 SYDVKM.

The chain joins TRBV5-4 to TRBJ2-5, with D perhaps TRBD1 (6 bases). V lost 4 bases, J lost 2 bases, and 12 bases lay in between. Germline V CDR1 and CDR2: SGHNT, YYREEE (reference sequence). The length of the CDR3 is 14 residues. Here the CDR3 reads CASSQQGSQETQYF. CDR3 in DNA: TGTGCCAGCAGCCAACAGGGCTCGCAAGAGACCCAGTACTTC.

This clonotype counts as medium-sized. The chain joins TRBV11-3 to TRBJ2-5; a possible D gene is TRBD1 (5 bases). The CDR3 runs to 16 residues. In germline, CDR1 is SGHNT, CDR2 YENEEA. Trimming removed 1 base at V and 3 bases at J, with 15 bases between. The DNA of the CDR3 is TGTGCCAGCAGCTTAGGGACGACAGCCAGGGAAGAGACCCAGTACTTC. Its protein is CASSLGTTAREETQYF.

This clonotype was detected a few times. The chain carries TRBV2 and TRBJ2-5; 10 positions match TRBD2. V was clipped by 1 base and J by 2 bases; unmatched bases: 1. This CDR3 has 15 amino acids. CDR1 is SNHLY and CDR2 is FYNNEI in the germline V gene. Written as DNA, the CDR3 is TGTGCCAGCAGTGAAGGGACTAGCGGACAAGAGACCCAGTACTTC. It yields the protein CASSEGTSGQETQYF.

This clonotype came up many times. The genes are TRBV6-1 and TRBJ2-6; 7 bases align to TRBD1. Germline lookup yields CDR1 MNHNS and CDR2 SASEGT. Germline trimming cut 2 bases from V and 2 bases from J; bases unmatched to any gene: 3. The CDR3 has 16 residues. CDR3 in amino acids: CASSEFRGPGANVLTF. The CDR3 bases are TGTGCCAGCAGTGAATTTAGGGGGCCTGGGGCCAACGTCCTGACTTTC.

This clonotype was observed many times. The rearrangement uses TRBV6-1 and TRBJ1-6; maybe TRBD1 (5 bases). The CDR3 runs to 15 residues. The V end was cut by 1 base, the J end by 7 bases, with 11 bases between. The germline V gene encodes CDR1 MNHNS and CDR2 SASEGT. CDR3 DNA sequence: TGTGCCAGCAGTGAAGTAGGGGCGCAAAATTCACCCCTCCACTTT. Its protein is CASSEVGAQNSPLHF.

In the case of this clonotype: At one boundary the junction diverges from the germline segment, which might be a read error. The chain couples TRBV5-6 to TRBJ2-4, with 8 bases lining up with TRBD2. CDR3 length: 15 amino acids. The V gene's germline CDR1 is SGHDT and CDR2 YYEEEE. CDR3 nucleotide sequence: TGTGCCCGCGGCTCGGGGGGGAGAGCCACAAACACGCAGTATTTC. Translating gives CARGSGGRATNTQYF.

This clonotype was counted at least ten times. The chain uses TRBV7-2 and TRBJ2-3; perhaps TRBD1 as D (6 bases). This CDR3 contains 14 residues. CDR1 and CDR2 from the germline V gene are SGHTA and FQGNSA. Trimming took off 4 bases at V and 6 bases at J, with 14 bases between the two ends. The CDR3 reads CASSSGTSRDTQYF. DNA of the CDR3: TGTGCCAGCAGCTCCGGGACAAGCAGGGATACGCAGTATTTT.

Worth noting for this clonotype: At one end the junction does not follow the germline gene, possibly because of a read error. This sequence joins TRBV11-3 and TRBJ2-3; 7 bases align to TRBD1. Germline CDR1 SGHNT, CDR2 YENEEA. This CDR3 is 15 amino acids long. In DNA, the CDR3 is TGTGCCAGCAGTGTAGGGGCGCCGGACACAGGGGCGCAGTTTTTT. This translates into CASSVGAPDTGAQFF.

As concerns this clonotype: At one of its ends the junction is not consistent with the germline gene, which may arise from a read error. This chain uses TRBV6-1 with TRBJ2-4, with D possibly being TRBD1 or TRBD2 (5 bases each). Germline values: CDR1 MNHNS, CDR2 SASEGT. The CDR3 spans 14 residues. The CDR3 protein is CASNRGLAKDIQYF. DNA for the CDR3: TGTGCCAGCAACCGGGGCCTAGCCAAAGACATTCAGTACTTC.

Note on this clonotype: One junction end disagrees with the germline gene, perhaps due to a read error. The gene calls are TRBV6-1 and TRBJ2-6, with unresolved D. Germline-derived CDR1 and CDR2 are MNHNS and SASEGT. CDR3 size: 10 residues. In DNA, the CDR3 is TGCACCTCTGGGTCCAACGTGCTGTCCTTC. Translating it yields CTSGSNVLSF.

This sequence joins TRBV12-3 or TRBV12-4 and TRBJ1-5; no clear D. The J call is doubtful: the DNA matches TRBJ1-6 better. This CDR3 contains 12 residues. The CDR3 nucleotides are TGTGCCAGCAGTCGGTCAAATCAGCCCCTCCACTTT. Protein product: CASSRSNQPLHF.

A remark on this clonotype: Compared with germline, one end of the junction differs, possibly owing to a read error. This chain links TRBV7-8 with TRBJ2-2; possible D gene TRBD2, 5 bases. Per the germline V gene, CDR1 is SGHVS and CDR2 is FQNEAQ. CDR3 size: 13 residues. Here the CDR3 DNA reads TGTGCCAGCGGCTTAGCGAGCACAGATGAGCTGTTTTTC. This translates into CASGLASTDELFF. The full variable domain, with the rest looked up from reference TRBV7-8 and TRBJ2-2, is GAGVSQSPRYKVAKRGQDVALRCDPISGHVSLFWYQQALGQGPEFLTYFQNEAQLDKSGLPSDRFFAERPEGSVSTLKIQRTQQEDSAVYLCASGLASTDELFFGEGSRLTVL.